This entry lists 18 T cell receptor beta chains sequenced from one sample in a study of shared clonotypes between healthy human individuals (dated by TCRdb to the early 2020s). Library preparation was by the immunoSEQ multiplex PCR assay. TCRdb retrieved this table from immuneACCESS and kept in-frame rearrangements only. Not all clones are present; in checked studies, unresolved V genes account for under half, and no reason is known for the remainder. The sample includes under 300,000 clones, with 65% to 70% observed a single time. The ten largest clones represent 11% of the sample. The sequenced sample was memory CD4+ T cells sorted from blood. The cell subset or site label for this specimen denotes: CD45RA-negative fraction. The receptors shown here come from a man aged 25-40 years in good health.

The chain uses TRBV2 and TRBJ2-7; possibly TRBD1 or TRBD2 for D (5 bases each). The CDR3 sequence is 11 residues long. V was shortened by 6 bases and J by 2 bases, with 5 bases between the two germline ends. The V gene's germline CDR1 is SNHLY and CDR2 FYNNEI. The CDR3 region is CASRGAYEQYF. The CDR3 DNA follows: TGTGCCAGCAGGGGGGCCTACGAGCAGTACTTC.

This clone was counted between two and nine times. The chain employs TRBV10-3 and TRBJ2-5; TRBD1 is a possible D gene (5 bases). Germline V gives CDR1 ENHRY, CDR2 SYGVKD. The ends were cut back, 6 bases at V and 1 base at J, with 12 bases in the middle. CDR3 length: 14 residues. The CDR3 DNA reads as TGTGCCATCAGCACCGGACAACCCCAAGAGACCCAGTACTTC. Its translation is CAISTGQPQETQYF.

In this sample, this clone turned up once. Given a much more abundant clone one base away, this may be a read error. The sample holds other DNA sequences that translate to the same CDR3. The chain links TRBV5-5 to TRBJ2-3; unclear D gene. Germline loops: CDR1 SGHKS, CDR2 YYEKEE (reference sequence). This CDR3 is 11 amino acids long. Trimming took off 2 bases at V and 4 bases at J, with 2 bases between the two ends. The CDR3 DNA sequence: TGTGCCAGCAGCTTAGCAGATACGCAGTATTTT. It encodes CASSLADTQYF.

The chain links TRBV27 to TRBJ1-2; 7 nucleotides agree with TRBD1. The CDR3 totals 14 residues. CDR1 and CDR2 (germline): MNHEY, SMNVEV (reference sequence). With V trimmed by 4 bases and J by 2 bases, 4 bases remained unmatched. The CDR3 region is CASSSGTANYGYTF. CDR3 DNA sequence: TGTGCCAGCAGTTCCGGGACAGCAAACTATGGCTACACCTTC.

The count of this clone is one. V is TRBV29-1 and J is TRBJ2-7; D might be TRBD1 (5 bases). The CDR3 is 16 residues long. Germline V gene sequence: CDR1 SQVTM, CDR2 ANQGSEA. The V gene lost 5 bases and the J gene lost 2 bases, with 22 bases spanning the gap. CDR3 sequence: CSVSQDTVAATYEQYF. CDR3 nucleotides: TGCAGCGTTTCACAGGATACTGTGGCCGCAACCTACGAGCAGTACTTC.

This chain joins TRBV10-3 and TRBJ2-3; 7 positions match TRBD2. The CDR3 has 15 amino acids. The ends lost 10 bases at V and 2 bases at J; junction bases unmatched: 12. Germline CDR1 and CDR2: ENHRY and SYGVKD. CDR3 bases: TGTGCCAGCAACCAAGGGAGGGTTGTCACAGATACGCAGTATTTT. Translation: CASNQGRVVTDTQYF.

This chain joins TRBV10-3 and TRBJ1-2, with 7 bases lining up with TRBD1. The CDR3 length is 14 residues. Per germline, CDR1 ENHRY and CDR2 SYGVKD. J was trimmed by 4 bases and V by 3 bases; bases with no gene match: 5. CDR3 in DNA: TGTGCCATCAGTGATCGGACAGGTGTCTATGGCTACACCTTC. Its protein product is CAISDRTGVYGYTF.

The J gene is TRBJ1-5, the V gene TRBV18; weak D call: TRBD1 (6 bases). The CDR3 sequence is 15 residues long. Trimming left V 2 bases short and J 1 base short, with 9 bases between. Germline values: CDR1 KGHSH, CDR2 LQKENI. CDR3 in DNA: TGTGCCAGCTCACCAGAAGGGGGGAGCAATCAGCCCCAGCATTTT. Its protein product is CASSPEGGSNQPQHF.

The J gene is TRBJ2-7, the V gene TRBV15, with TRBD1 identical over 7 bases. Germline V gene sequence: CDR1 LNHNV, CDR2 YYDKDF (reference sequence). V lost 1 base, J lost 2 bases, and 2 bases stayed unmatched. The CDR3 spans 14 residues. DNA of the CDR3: TGTGCCACCAGCAGAGGGGACAGCCCCTACGAGCAGTACTTC. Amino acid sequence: CATSRGDSPYEQYF.

CDR3 loop: CASISQGRAHEQYF. CDR3 sequence (DNA): TGTGCCAGCATCTCACAGGGGAGAGCACACGAGCAGTACTTC. The chain employs TRBV28 and TRBJ2-7; 7 bases are a match to TRBD1. The CDR3 consists of 14 residues. J was trimmed by 5 bases and V by 7 bases; bases with no gene match: 11. Germline loops: CDR1 MDHEN, CDR2 SYDVKM.

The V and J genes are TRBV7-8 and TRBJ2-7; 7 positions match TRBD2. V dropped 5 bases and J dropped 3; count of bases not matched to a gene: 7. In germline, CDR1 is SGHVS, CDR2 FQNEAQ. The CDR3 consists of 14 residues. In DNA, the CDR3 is TGTGCCAGCAGCGTTGCAGGGAGGGTCTACGAGCAGTACTTC. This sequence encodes CASSVAGRVYEQYF.

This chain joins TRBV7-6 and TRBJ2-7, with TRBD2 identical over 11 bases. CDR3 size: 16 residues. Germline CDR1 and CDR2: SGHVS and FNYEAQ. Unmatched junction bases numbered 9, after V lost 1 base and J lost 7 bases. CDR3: CASSLGVLAGVQEQYF. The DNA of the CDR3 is TGTGCCAGCAGCTTAGGGGTACTAGCGGGAGTACAGGAGCAGTACTTC.

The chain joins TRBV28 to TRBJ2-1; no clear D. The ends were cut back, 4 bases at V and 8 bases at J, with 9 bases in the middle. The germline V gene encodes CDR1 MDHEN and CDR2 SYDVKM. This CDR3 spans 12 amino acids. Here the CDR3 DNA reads TGTGCCAGCAGTTCCCTTCTCGATGAGCAGTTCTTC. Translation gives CASSSLLDEQFF.

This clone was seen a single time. The CDR3 bases are TGTGCCAGCAGTAGTGGCCAGCCCCAGCATTTT. Translation gives CASSSGQPQHF. J is TRBJ1-5 and V is TRBV28; the D is unclear. The CDR3 sequence is 11 residues long. Germline CDR1 is MDHEN and CDR2 is SYDVKM. V was shortened by 5 bases and J by 7 bases, with 6 bases between the two germline ends.

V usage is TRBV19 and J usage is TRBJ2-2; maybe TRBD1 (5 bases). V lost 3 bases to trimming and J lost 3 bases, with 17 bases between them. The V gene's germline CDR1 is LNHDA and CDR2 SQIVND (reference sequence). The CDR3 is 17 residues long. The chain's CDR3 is CASSILGRVGYTGELFF. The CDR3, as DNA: TGTGCCAGTAGTATTTTAGGCAGGGTCGGGTACACCGGGGAGCTGTTTTTT.

DNA for the CDR3: TGTGCCAGCAGCTTGGGCTCCGCTGGAGCCTCCGTCTACGAGCAGTACTTC. It is translated as CASSLGSAGASVYEQYF. V usage is TRBV5-4 and J usage is TRBJ2-7; D is unclear. V was shortened by 0 bases and J by 3 bases, with 19 bases between the two germline ends. Germline CDR1 reads SGHNT; CDR2 reads YYREEE (reference sequence). The CDR3 loop spans 17 amino acids.

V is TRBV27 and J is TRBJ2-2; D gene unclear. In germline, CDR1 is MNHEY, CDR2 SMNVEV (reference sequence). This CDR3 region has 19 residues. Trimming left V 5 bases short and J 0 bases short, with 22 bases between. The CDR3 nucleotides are TGTGCCAGCAGTCGTCCCCCCCCCGAGACCGGTCCGAACACCGGGGAGCTGTTTTTT. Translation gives CASSRPPPETGPNTGELFF.

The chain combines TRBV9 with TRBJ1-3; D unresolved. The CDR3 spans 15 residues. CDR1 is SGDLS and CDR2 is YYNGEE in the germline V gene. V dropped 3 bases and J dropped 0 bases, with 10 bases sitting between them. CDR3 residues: CASSAEIRSGNTIYF. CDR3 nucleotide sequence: TGTGCCAGCAGCGCGGAGATACGCTCTGGAAACACCATATATTTT.